This entry lists 25 T cell receptor beta chains sequenced from one sample in a study of neurological immune-mediated disorders. MiXCR was run by TCRdb on the 5' RACE reads, yielding one entry per CDR3 protein. This table holds more than 70,000 distinct CDR3 sequences, over 15% found once. The sample comprised PBMCs. All receptors come from a woman in her thirties or forties in good health.

Many counts were recorded for this clonotype. V and J are TRBV5-1 and TRBJ1-1, with TRBD1 matching 7 bases. Losses at the gene ends were 2 bases for V and 3 bases for J; bases not matched to a gene: 4. CDR3 length: 14 residues. CDR1 SGHRS and CDR2 YFSETQ come from the germline V gene. This CDR3 reads CASSLTGEDTEAFF. CDR3 in DNA: TGCGCCAGCAGCTTAACAGGGGAGGACACTGAAGCTTTCTTT.

This clonotype was observed many times. This sequence joins TRBV20-1 and TRBJ2-5, with 8 bases fitting TRBD2. CDR1 is DFQATT, CDR2 SNEGSKA, per germline (reference sequence). The junction had 10 bases not matched to a gene; V was cut back by 1 base and J by 3 bases. This CDR3 region has 16 residues. Here the CDR3 reads CSARGASGGRKETQYF. As DNA, the CDR3 is TGCAGTGCTAGAGGAGCCAGCGGGGGCCGGAAAGAGACCCAGTACTTC.

This clonotype was seen at least ten times. This chain links TRBV20-1 with TRBJ1-1; 7 positions match TRBD1. The length of the CDR3 is 12 residues. With V trimmed by 3 bases and J by 4 bases, 2 bases remained unmatched. The V gene's germline CDR1 is DFQATT and CDR2 SNEGSKA (reference sequence). The CDR3 protein is CSARRDSTEAFF. In nucleotides, the CDR3 is TGCAGTGCTAGGCGGGACAGCACTGAAGCTTTCTTT.

At least ten counts were recorded for this clonotype. The V and J genes are TRBV25-1 and TRBJ1-2; D remains ambiguous. This CDR3 has 14 amino acids. Germline CDR1 reads MGHDK; CDR2 reads SYGVNS. V dropped 4 bases and J dropped 8 bases, with 17 bases sitting between them. The CDR3 DNA sequence: TGTGCCAGCAGTGGGATCCAGGACCTCTGGGGCTACACCTTC. Its translation: CASSGIQDLWGYTF.

This clonotype was detected ten times or more. In DNA form, the CDR3 reads TGCGCCAGCAGCTTGGATCTGAGGACTAATGAAAAACTGTTTTTT. It specifies CASSLDLRTNEKLFF. The chain couples TRBV5-1 to TRBJ1-4; D gene uncertain. CDR1 is SGHRS, CDR2 YFSETQ, per germline. The CDR3 spans 15 residues. The germline V and J ends were trimmed by 0 bases and 2 bases, with 8 bases remaining between them.

This clonotype was picked up many times. The chain recombines TRBV20-1 with TRBJ1-1; no firm D call. The germline gives CDR1 DFQATT, CDR2 SNEGSKA (reference sequence). CDR3 length equals 13 residues. Trimming took 1 base from V and 8 from J, leaving 14 bases between them. The CDR3 spells CSARGFSYEEAFF. Written as DNA, the CDR3 is TGCAGTGCTAGAGGTTTCAGTTATGAAGAAGCTTTCTTT.

Comments on this clonotype: It may be a read error: a sequence one base away is much more abundant. V is TRBV29-1 and J is TRBJ1-1; no clear D gene. V was trimmed by 6 bases and J by 5 bases, leaving 10 bases between them. Germline CDR1 is SQVTM and CDR2 is ANQGSEA. The CDR3 covers 11 residues. CDR3 protein: CSVVSGTEAFF. CDR3 coding DNA: TGCAGCGTGGTTAGCGGGACTGAAGCTTTCTTT.

This clonotype was detected ten times or more. V is TRBV6-7 and J is TRBJ2-7, with TRBD2 matching 12 bases. TRBV6-7 is identified as an open reading frame with a role that is uncertain. Losses at the gene ends were 4 bases for V and 0 bases for J; bases not matched to a gene: 7. The CDR3 loop spans 17 amino acids. As DNA, the CDR3 is TGTGCCAGCAGTTTACTCCCGACTAGCGGGGGCTCCTACGAGCAGTACGTC. Translation: CASSLLPTSGGSYEQYV.

The chain uses TRBV20-1 and TRBJ2-5; D might be TRBD2 (5 bases). V gave up 6 bases and J gave up 5 bases, with 13 bases separating them. The CDR3 contains 12 residues. Per germline, CDR1 DFQATT and CDR2 SNEGSKA (reference sequence). CDR3 residues: CSASPGGETQYF. CDR3 coding DNA: TGCAGTGCCTCTCCCGGCGGGGAGACCCAGTACTTC.

Comment on this clonotype: Mismatch with germline at one junction end may stem from a read error. The V and J genes are TRBV7-9 and TRBJ2-2; 9 positions match TRBD1. The CDR3 has 16 residues. The germline V gene has CDR1 SEHNR and CDR2 FQNEAQ (reference sequence). The CDR3 is CASSPGQGLNTAELFF. The CDR3 nucleotides read TGTGCCAGCAGCCCCGGACAGGGGCTGAACACCGCGGAGCTGTTTTTT.

This clonotype has a single count. The V call is TRBV3-1, the J call TRBJ1-1; 7 bases are shared with TRBD1. With V trimmed by 5 bases and J by 1 base, 4 bases remained unmatched. The CDR3 is made up of 14 amino acids. Germline assignment: CDR1 LGHDT and CDR2 YNNKEL (reference sequence). This chain's CDR3 is CASSGRQGNTEAFF. The DNA of the CDR3 is TGTGCCAGCAGCGGTAGACAGGGGAACACTGAAGCTTTCTTT.

This clonotype was recorded many times. V is TRBV2 and J is TRBJ1-2; D is uncertain. There are 17 residues in the CDR3. Trimming shortened V by 6 bases and J by 6 bases, and 26 bases separated the two germline ends. Germline loops: CDR1 SNHLY, CDR2 FYNNEI. Here the CDR3 DNA reads TGTGCCAGCAGATCTTCCCGAAGGAAAAGGGCTCAGGATGGCTACACCTTC. Translated, it gives CASRSSRRKRAQDGYTF. Based on the CDR3 plus reference TRBV2 and TRBJ1-2, the full variable domain is EPEVTQTPSHQVTQMGQEVILRCVPISNHLYFYWYRQILGQKVEFLVSFYNNEISEKSEIFDDQFSVERPDGSNFTLKIRSTKLEDSAMYFCASRSSRRKRAQDGYTFGSGTRLTVV.

The table lists this clonotype with many counts. This chain connects TRBV20-1 to TRBJ1-6; 10 bases are shared with TRBD1. CDR1 is DFQATT, CDR2 SNEGSKA, per germline (reference sequence). The CDR3 loop spans 14 amino acids. Germline trimming cut 2 bases from V and 7 bases from J; bases unmatched to any gene: 2. CDR3: CSARWTGGNSPLHF. CDR3 coding DNA: TGCAGTGCTAGATGGACAGGGGGAAATTCACCCCTCCACTTT.

This clonotype was seen at least ten times. This chain joins TRBV4-3 and TRBJ1-4; D possibly corresponds to TRBD1 (6 bases). The CDR3 is 16 amino acids. CDR1 and CDR2 from the germline V gene are LGHNA and YSLEER. V was cut by 0 bases and J by 4 bases, with 12 bases left in between. The CDR3 DNA is TGCGCCAGCAGCCAAGATTTAGGGGGGAGTAATGAAAAACTGTTTTTT. It codes for CASSQDLGGSNEKLFF.

Points on this clonotype: A clone one base away is much larger, so this may be a read error. The rearrangement uses TRBV20-1 and TRBJ2-7; the D is unclear. Trimming pared 2 bases from V and 1 base from J, leaving 12 bases between. The CDR3 contains 14 residues. Germline V CDR1 and CDR2: DFQATT, SNEGSKA (reference sequence). The CDR3 bases are TGCAGTGCTAGAAACCTACCGAGATCCTACGAGCAGTACTTC. This gives the protein CSARNLPRSYEQYF.

This clonotype was seen many times. CDR3 coding DNA: TGTGCCAGCAGTTCAACCTATGAGCAGTTCTTC. It specifies CASSSTYEQFF. V usage is TRBV12-3 or TRBV12-4 and J usage is TRBJ2-1; D unclear. This CDR3 has 11 amino acids. The V end lost 4 bases, the J end lost 8 bases, and 6 bases lay between the germline ends.

As regards this clonotype: Germline is not matched at one junction end, which may reflect a read error. The genes are TRBV5-1 and TRBJ1-2; 12 bases are shared with TRBD1. There are 16 residues in the CDR3. CDR1 is SGHRS, CDR2 YFSETQ, per germline. CDR3 protein: CASSLSGGTGGYGYTF. DNA of the CDR3: TGCGCCAGCAGCTTATCTGGGGGGACAGGGGGCTATGGCTATACCTTC.

The CDR3 DNA reads as TGTGCCAGCAGCCCCCGGACAGGGGGCAACACCGGGGAGCTGTTTTTT. This gives the protein CASSPRTGGNTGELFF. The gene calls are TRBV7-2 and TRBJ2-2; 11 positions agree with TRBD1. The germline gives CDR1 SGHTA, CDR2 FQGNSA. J was trimmed by 2 bases and V by 5 bases; bases with no gene match: 4. This CDR3 region has 16 residues.

This clonotype has a handful of counts. This chain connects TRBV7-8 to TRBJ1-1; 7 nucleotides align to TRBD1. The junction had 9 bases not matched to a gene; V was cut back by 1 base and J by 4 bases. Per the germline V gene, CDR1 is SGHVS and CDR2 is FQNEAQ. This CDR3 spans 16 amino acids. The CDR3 DNA reads as TGTGCCAGCAGCTTAGTTCGGACAGGAAGAGGCACTGAAGCTTTCTTT. It yields the protein CASSLVRTGRGTEAFF. The full variable domain, rest sourced from reference TRBV7-8 and TRBJ1-1, is GAGVSQSPRYKVAKRGQDVALRCDPISGHVSLFWYQQALGQGPEFLTYFQNEAQLDKSGLPSDRFFAERPEGSVSTLKIQRTQQEDSAVYLCASSLVRTGRGTEAFFGQGTRLTVV.

This clonotype appeared a single time. The chain recombines TRBV5-1 with TRBJ1-2; perhaps TRBD1 as D (6 bases). Looked up from germline, CDR1 is SGHRS and CDR2 is YFSETQ. V gave up 4 bases and J gave up 4 bases, with 17 bases separating them. This CDR3 region has 15 residues. In DNA, the CDR3 is TGCGCCAGCAGCCCGAAGGACAGCAGATCCTATGGCTACACCTTC. Its translation is CASSPKDSRSYGYTF.

This clonotype was observed at least ten times. The chain joins TRBV4-3 to TRBJ1-1; D perhaps matches TRBD1 (5 bases). Germline values: CDR1 LGHNA, CDR2 YSLEER. CDR3 size: 15 residues. Trimming took off 0 bases at V and 3 bases at J, with 11 bases between the two ends. The CDR3 coding sequence is TGCGCCAGCAGCCAAGACTGGGGCAGGGACACTGAAGCTTTCTTT. It translates to CASSQDWGRDTEAFF.

This clonotype has more than one count but fewer than ten. The chain uses TRBV6-1 and TRBJ1-1; 7 bases line up with TRBD1. With 2 bases clipped from V and 4 bases from J, the junction kept 7 bases outside the gene matches. There are 15 residues in the CDR3. Germline loops: CDR1 MNHNS, CDR2 SASEGT. The CDR3 sequence is CASSEFRGGGTEAFF. CDR3 nucleotides: TGTGCCAGCAGTGAATTCAGGGGGGGCGGCACTGAAGCTTTCTTT.

This rearrangement joins TRBV7-2 to TRBJ2-5, with unresolved D. Germline assignment: CDR1 SGHTA and CDR2 FQGNSA. V lost 6 bases to trimming and J lost 4 bases, with 15 bases between them. CDR3 length: 14 amino acids. The CDR3 DNA reads TGTGCCAGCAGTCCGATCCGAACCCGAGAGACCCAGTACTTC. This sequence encodes CASSPIRTRETQYF.

Many counts were recorded for this clonotype. The V gene is TRBV10-3, the J gene TRBJ2-2; the D gene is possibly TRBD2 (6 bases). CDR1 is ENHRY and CDR2 is SYGVKD in the germline V gene. V lost 4 bases, J lost 0 bases, and 12 bases lay in between. The CDR3 has 16 residues. CDR3 DNA: TGTGCCATCAGTGGGCGGGGAGCTCCGAACACCGGGGAGCTGTTTTTT. Protein: CAISGRGAPNTGELFF.

This clonotype was counted many times. The chain uses TRBV9 and TRBJ1-1; 9 bases are a match to TRBD1. Trimming removed 0 bases from V and 7 bases from J; junction bases left unmatched: 4. The germline gives CDR1 SGDLS, CDR2 YYNGEE. The CDR3 totals 14 residues. The CDR3 DNA sequence: TGTGCCAGCAGCGTAGGATCGGACAGGGGTGAAGCTTTCTTT. Its protein product is CASSVGSDRGEAFF.